These 30 T cell receptor beta chains were all obtained from the same sample, sequenced in a study of blood T cell repertoires in COVID-19. Libraries were prepared by immunoSEQ multiplex PCR; TCRdb keeps only in-frame clonotypes and omits some of them. Counted here are about 150,000 clones, roughly nine tenths occurring once; the ten biggest clones make up about 2.5%. Material: peripheral blood. These receptors were obtained from a woman aged 70 to 79 with acute or convalescent COVID-19.

This clone was seen a few times. This chain's CDR3 is CASISGRGSNGYTF. The CDR3 coding sequence is TGTGCCAGTATCTCCGGCAGGGGGTCGAATGGCTACACCTTC. The chain couples TRBV19 to TRBJ1-2, with 7 positions matching TRBD1. CDR3 length equals 14 residues. Per germline, CDR1 LNHDA and CDR2 SQIVND (reference sequence). V was clipped by 7 bases and J by 6 bases; unmatched bases: 11.

The chain carries TRBV28 and TRBJ1-5; 7 bases match TRBD1. The germline V gene encodes CDR1 MDHEN and CDR2 SYDVKM. There are 16 residues in the CDR3. After removal of 8 bases from V and 0 bases from J, the junction contained 10 bases not matched to a gene. The CDR3 reads CASSSGGQYSNQPQHF. The CDR3 DNA is TGTGCCAGCTCTTCAGGGGGGCAATATAGCAATCAGCCCCAGCATTTT.

In its sample, this clone was seen a few times. V usage is TRBV29-1 and J usage is TRBJ2-5, with TRBD2 matching 7 bases. The J segment lost 1 base and the V segment lost 7 bases, leaving 6 bases of the junction unmatched. The CDR3 spans 13 residues. CDR1 is SQVTM, CDR2 ANQGSEA, per germline. The CDR3 spells CSAGTKVQETQYF. DNA for the CDR3: TGCAGCGCCGGGACTAAGGTCCAAGAGACCCAGTACTTC.

Details on this clone: The junction and the germline gene differ at one end; a read error may be behind it. V and J are TRBV18 and TRBJ2-5; 8 bases are a match to TRBD2. The CDR3 runs 18 residues. Germline V gives CDR1 KGHSH, CDR2 LQKENI. CDR3 sequence: CASSAPGLAGHARETQYF. The CDR3 DNA sequence: TGTGCCAGCTCAGCACCCGGCTTAGCGGGGCACGCCCGGGAGACCCAGTACTTC.

V is TRBV18 and J is TRBJ2-7; D may be TRBD1 (6 bases). The CDR3 covers 14 residues. Looked up from germline, CDR1 is KGHSH and CDR2 is LQKENI. Trimming shortened V by 3 bases and J by 3 bases, and 12 bases separated the two germline ends. CDR3 protein: CASSPDQQGYEQYV. The CDR3 DNA follows: TGTGCCAGCTCACCCGACCAACAGGGCTACGAGCAGTACGTC.

This chain joins TRBV27 and TRBJ2-2; no definite D call. Per germline, CDR1 MNHEY and CDR2 SMNVEV (reference sequence). Trimming took off 0 bases at V and 5 bases at J, with 4 bases between the two ends. This CDR3 contains 13 residues. The CDR3 bases are TGTGCCAGCAGTTTATCGCGGACCGGGGAGCTGTTTTTT. Translation: CASSLSRTGELFF.

This chain connects TRBV29-1 to TRBJ1-1, with TRBD1 matching 7 bases. CDR1 and CDR2 from the germline V gene are SQVTM and ANQGSEA. The CDR3 extends over 16 amino acids. With V trimmed by 7 bases and J by 3 bases, 17 bases remained unmatched. The CDR3, as DNA: TGCAGCGCCCAAGCGGTCAGGGGGATAGGTTACACTGAAGCTTTCTTT. Its translation is CSAQAVRGIGYTEAFF.

The V and J genes are TRBV6-5 and TRBJ2-5, with 10 positions matching TRBD1. The CDR3 totals 15 residues. The ends lost 7 bases at V and 0 bases at J; junction bases unmatched: 5. Germline CDR1 and CDR2: MNHEY and SVGAGI. As DNA, the CDR3 is TGTGCCAGCACCGGGACAGGGGAGTACCAAGAGACCCAGTACTTC. Protein sequence: CASTGTGEYQETQYF.

The chain joins TRBV2 to TRBJ1-5; weak D call: TRBD1 (5 bases). From germline, CDR1 is SNHLY and CDR2 FYNNEI. V lost 4 bases to trimming and J lost 4 bases, with 17 bases between them. This CDR3 contains 16 residues. CDR3 in DNA: TGTGCCAGCAGTGGAGTCGGGGGGGTTGGAAATCAGCCCCAGCATTTT. It codes for CASSGVGGVGNQPQHF.

V is TRBV27 and J is TRBJ1-4; 9 bases line up with TRBD1. There are 17 residues in the CDR3. The germline gives CDR1 MNHEY, CDR2 SMNVEV (reference sequence). The junction had 7 bases not matched to a gene; V was cut back by 3 bases and J by 2 bases. The CDR3 region has the DNA TGTGCCAGCAGTTTTTATGGGACAGGGCGTACTAATGAAAAACTGTTTTTT. Amino acids: CASSFYGTGRTNEKLFF.

The chain carries TRBV19 and TRBJ1-2; 7 bases are a match to TRBD1. The CDR3 runs to 14 residues. The germline V gene encodes CDR1 LNHDA and CDR2 SQIVND (reference sequence). With V trimmed by 7 bases and J by 0 bases, 5 bases remained unmatched. This CDR3 reads CASTRRGPNYGYTF. In DNA form, the CDR3 reads TGTGCCAGTACGAGAAGGGGGCCTAACTATGGCTACACCTTC.

This clone appeared once. The chain uses TRBV3-1 (or the pseudogene TRBV3-2) and TRBJ1-6, with a possible D match to TRBD1 (5 bases). Trimming removed 8 bases at V and 3 bases at J, with 14 bases between. This CDR3 spans 15 amino acids. Germline V gene data show CDR1 as LGHDT and CDR2 as YNNKEL (reference sequence). The DNA for the CDR3 is TGTGCCAGCGGCCTTGGGGGGGTCTATAATTCACCCCTCCACTTT. Protein: CASGLGGVYNSPLHF.

V gene TRBV18 combines with J gene TRBJ1-5, with 10 positions matching TRBD1. Per the germline V gene, CDR1 is KGHSH and CDR2 is LQKENI. The V segment lost 5 bases and the J segment 1 base; nucleotides outside the gene matches: 2. This CDR3 is 15 amino acids long. Here the CDR3 reads CASSTTGGSNQPQHF. The CDR3 DNA follows: TGTGCCAGCTCAACGACAGGGGGCAGCAATCAGCCCCAGCATTTT.

In DNA, the CDR3 is TGTGCCAGCAGTCCGGGGACAGGGGGTAAAGAGACCCAGTACTTC. It yields the protein CASSPGTGGKETQYF. The V call is TRBV11-3, the J call TRBJ2-5; TRBD1 aligns across 11 bases. CDR1 is SGHNT and CDR2 is YENEEA in the germline V gene. The CDR3 runs to 15 residues. V gave up 6 bases and J gave up 3 bases; unmatched junction bases: 6.

The V and J genes are TRBV5-4 and TRBJ1-4; 9 bases line up with TRBD1. CDR1 and CDR2 (germline): SGHNT, YYREEE (reference sequence). The CDR3 sequence is 15 residues long. Unmatched junction bases numbered 8, after V lost 4 bases and J lost 7 bases. Here the CDR3 reads CASSPGDRVLEKLFF. Here the CDR3 DNA reads TGTGCCAGCAGCCCCGGGGACAGGGTTCTTGAAAAACTGTTTTTT.

The J gene is TRBJ1-2, the V gene TRBV5-1; D unresolved. The CDR3 contains 15 residues. V lost 4 bases to trimming and J lost 4 bases, with 17 bases between them. Germline V CDR1 and CDR2: SGHRS, YFSETQ. In DNA form, the CDR3 reads TGCGCCAGCAGCCTGGCTACAGATTTCAGCTATGGCTACACCTTC. Amino acid sequence: CASSLATDFSYGYTF. The full variable domain, with the rest looked up from reference TRBV5-1 and TRBJ1-2, is KAGVTQTPRYLIKTRGQQVTLSCSPISGHRSVSWYQQTPGQGLQFLFEYFSETQRNKGNFPGRFSGRQFSNSRSEMNVSTLELGDSALYLCASSLATDFSYGYTFGSGTRLTVV.

The chain joins TRBV10-3 to TRBJ1-4; D is undetermined. From germline, CDR1 is ENHRY and CDR2 SYGVKD. This CDR3 contains 15 residues. Trimming shortened V by 1 base and J by 3 bases, and 9 bases separated the two germline ends. The CDR3 here is CAISEFSTSNEKLFF. As DNA, the CDR3 is TGTGCCATCAGTGAGTTTAGCACTTCTAATGAAAAACTGTTTTTT.

V usage is TRBV6-6 and J usage is TRBJ2-1; 11 nucleotides line up with TRBD2. In germline, CDR1 is MNHNY, CDR2 SVGAGI (reference sequence). This CDR3 contains 14 residues. V was clipped by 8 bases and J by 4 bases; unmatched bases: 4. The CDR3 loop reads CASLAGGPYNEQFF. CDR3 DNA sequence: TGTGCCAGCTTAGCGGGGGGGCCGTACAATGAGCAGTTCTTC.

The CDR3 spells CASSLASGSAGELFF. The CDR3 DNA is TGCGCCAGCAGCTTGGCCTCAGGGTCGGCCGGGGAGCTGTTTTTT. This chain joins TRBV5-1 and TRBJ2-2; weak D call: TRBD1 (5 bases). V was shortened by 0 bases and J by 6 bases, with 12 bases between the two germline ends. Germline CDR1 and CDR2: SGHRS and YFSETQ. This CDR3 is built from 15 residues.

The CDR3 region has the DNA TGTGCCAGCAGCCGGGACAGACCTATAGCCAAAAACATTCAGTACTTC. It codes for CASSRDRPIAKNIQYF. The chain links TRBV2 to TRBJ2-4; 7 nucleotides align to TRBD1. CDR1 is SNHLY and CDR2 is FYNNEI in the germline V gene. J lost 0 bases, V lost 6 bases, and 8 bases had no gene match. The CDR3 runs to 16 residues.

The chain uses TRBV5-5 and TRBJ1-2; the D is unclear. V lost 7 bases to trimming and J lost 0 bases, with 7 bases between them. This CDR3 comprises 12 residues. In germline, CDR1 is SGHKS, CDR2 YYEKEE (reference sequence). The CDR3 region has the DNA TGTGCCAGCTTCGGTGCTAACTATGGCTACACCTTC. Translating it yields CASFGANYGYTF.

The J gene is TRBJ1-3, the V gene TRBV18; 8 positions match TRBD1. The V and J ends lost 6 bases and 4 bases, in that order; junction bases with no gene match: 5. Per the germline V gene, CDR1 is KGHSH and CDR2 is LQKENI. The CDR3 has 14 residues. The DNA for the CDR3 is TGTGCCAGCTCTCCGACAGGGGTCGGAAACACCATATATTTT. Translated: CASSPTGVGNTIYF.

The chain is built from TRBV7-2 and TRBJ1-6; a possible D gene is TRBD1 (5 bases). The CDR3 length is 18 residues. V lost 5 bases to trimming and J lost 0 bases, with 17 bases between them. Germline V gene lookup returns CDR1 SGHTA and CDR2 FQGNSA. The CDR3 reads CASSLGAGRSSYNSPLHF. The CDR3 DNA is TGTGCCAGCAGCCTCGGGGCAGGGAGGAGCTCCTATAATTCACCCCTCCACTTT.

In its sample, this clone was seen a few times. The genes are TRBV3-1 (or the pseudogene TRBV3-2) and TRBJ2-2, with TRBD1 identical over 8 bases. The germline V gene encodes CDR1 LGHDT and CDR2 YNNKEL (reference sequence). Trimming removed 4 bases from V and 5 bases from J; junction bases left unmatched: 3. The CDR3 totals 14 residues. The chain's CDR3 is CASSLTGGTGELFF. For the CDR3, the DNA is TGTGCCAGCAGCCTAACAGGGGGTACCGGGGAGCTGTTTTTT.

CDR3 amino acids: CASRPGGKIQGYTF. In nucleotides, the CDR3 is TGTGCCAGTAGACCAGGGGGCAAGATTCAGGGCTACACCTTC. This rearrangement joins TRBV19 to TRBJ1-2; 8 bases are shared with TRBD1. After removal of 6 bases from V and 8 bases from J, the junction contained 11 bases not matched to a gene. Germline values: CDR1 LNHDA, CDR2 SQIVND (reference sequence). CDR3 size: 14 residues.

The chain links TRBV11-1 to TRBJ2-3; 9 bases map to TRBD1. Losses at the gene ends were 5 bases for V and 3 bases for J; bases not matched to a gene: 6. This CDR3 contains 15 residues. CDR1 and CDR2 (germline): SGHAT, FQDESV (reference sequence). CDR3 protein: CASSGAGQGTDTQYF. In DNA, the CDR3 is TGTGCCAGCAGCGGTGCGGGACAGGGAACAGATACGCAGTATTTT. The complete variable domain, with remaining parts taken from reference TRBV11-1 and TRBJ2-3, reads EAEVAQSPRYKITEKSQAVAFWCDPISGHATLYWYRQILGQGPELLVQFQDESVVDDSQLPKDRFSAERLKGVDSTLKIQPAELGDSAMYLCASSGAGQGTDTQYFGPGTRLTVL.

V usage is TRBV3-1 (or the pseudogene TRBV3-2) and J usage is TRBJ1-5; tentative D call: TRBD1 (6 bases). Trimming pared 2 bases from V and 6 bases from J, leaving 17 bases between. Germline CDR1 reads LGHDT; CDR2 reads YNNKEL (reference sequence). The CDR3 totals 16 residues. The CDR3 sequence: CASSQSGRGAGQPQHF. CDR3 coding DNA: TGTGCCAGCAGCCAATCGGGCAGGGGAGCAGGTCAGCCCCAGCATTTT.

The V call is TRBV7-2, the J call TRBJ2-1, with 14 bases lining up with TRBD2. Germline CDR1 reads SGHTA; CDR2 reads FQGNSA. The V gene end was trimmed by 3 bases and the J gene end by 9 bases; junction bases not matched to a gene: 4. The CDR3 spans 15 residues. The CDR3 loop reads CASSFRTSGGSEQFF. In nucleotides, the CDR3 is TGTGCCAGCAGCTTTAGGACTAGCGGGGGGAGTGAGCAGTTCTTC.

The V gene is TRBV18, the J gene TRBJ1-5; D ambiguous. Germline V gene sequence: CDR1 KGHSH, CDR2 LQKENI. There are 13 residues in the CDR3. Trimming stripped 2 bases from V and 1 base from J, with 3 bases between. The CDR3 spells CASSPSSNQPQHF. In DNA form, the CDR3 reads TGTGCCAGCTCACCATCGAGCAATCAGCCCCAGCATTTT.

The chain recombines TRBV7-2 with TRBJ1-2; D is unresolved. Trimming shortened V by 0 bases and J by 1 base, and 9 bases separated the two germline ends. Germline CDR1 and CDR2: SGHTA and FQGNSA. There are 15 residues in the CDR3. The CDR3 DNA follows: TGTGCCAGCAGCTTAGCGGGTACAGATAACTATGGCTACACCTTC. It specifies CASSLAGTDNYGYTF.